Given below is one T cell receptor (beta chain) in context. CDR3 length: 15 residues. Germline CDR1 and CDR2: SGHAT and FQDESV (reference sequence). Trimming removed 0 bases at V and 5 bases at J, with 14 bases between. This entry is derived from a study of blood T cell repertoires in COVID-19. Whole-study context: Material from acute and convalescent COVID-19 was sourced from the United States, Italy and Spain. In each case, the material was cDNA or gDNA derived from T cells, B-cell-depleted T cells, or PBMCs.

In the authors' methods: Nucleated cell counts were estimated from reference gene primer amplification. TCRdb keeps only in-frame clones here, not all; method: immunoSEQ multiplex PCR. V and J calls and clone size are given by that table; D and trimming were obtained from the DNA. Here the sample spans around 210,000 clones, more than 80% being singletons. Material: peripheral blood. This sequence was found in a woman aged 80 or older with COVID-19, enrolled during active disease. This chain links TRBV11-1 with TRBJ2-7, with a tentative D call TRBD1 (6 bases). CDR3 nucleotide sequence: TGTGCCAGCAGCTTAGCAACGGGACACGGCCACGAGCAGTACTTC. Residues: CASSLATGHGHEQYF. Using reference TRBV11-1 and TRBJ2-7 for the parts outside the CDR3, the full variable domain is EAEVAQSPRYKITEKSQAVAFWCDPISGHATLYWYRQILGQGPELLVQFQDESVVDDSQLPKDRFSAERLKGVDSTLKIQPAELGDSAMYLCASSLATGHGHEQYFGPGTRLTVT.